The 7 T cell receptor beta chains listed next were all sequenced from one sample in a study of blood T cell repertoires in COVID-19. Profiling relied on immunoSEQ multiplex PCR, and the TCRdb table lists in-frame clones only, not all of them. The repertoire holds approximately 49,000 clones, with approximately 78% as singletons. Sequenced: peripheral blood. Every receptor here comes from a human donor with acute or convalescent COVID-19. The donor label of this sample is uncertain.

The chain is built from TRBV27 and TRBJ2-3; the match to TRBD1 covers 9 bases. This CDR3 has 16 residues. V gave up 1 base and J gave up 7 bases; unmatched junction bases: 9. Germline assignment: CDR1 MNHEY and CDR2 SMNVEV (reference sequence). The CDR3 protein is CASSLFSGQGSNTQYF. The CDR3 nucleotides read TGTGCCAGCAGTTTATTTTCGGGACAGGGTTCAAATACGCAGTATTTT.

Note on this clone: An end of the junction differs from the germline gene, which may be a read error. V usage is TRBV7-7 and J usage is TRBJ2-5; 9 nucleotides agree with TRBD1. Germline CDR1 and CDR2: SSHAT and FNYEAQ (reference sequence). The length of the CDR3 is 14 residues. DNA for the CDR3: TGTGCTAGCAGCTCCGGGACAGGGAGGGAGACCCAGTACTTC. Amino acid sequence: CASSSGTGRETQYF. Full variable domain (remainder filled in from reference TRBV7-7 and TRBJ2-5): GAGVSQSPRYKVTKRGQDVTLRCDPISSHATLYWYQQALGQGPEFLTYFNYEAQPDKSGLPSDRFSAERPEGSISTLTIQRTEQRDSAMYRCASSSGTGRETQYFGPGTRLLVL.

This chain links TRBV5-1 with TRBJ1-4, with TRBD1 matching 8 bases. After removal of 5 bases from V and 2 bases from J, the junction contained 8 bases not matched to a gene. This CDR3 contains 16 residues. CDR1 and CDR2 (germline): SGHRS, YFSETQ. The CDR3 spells CASRTGTGFTNEKLFF. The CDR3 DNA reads TGCGCCAGCAGGACCGGGACAGGCTTTACTAATGAAAAACTGTTTTTT.

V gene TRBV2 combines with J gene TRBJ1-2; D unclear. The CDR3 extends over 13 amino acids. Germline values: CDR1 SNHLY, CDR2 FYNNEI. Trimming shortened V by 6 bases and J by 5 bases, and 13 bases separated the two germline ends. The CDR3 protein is CASRPGIIYGYTF. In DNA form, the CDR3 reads TGTGCCAGCAGACCCGGGATCATTTATGGCTACACCTTC. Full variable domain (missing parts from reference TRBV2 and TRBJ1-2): EPEVTQTPSHQVTQMGQEVILRCVPISNHLYFYWYRQILGQKVEFLVSFYNNEISEKSEIFDDQFSVERPDGSNFTLKIRSTKLEDSAMYFCASRPGIIYGYTFGSGTRLTVV.

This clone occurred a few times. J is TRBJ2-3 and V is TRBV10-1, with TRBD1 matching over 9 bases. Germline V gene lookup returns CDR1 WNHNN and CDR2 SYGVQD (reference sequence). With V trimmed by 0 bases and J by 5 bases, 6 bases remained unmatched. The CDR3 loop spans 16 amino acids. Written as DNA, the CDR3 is TGCGCCAGCAGTGAGTCGGGACAGGGAGAAAGAGATACGCAGTATTTT. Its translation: CASSESGQGERDTQYF.

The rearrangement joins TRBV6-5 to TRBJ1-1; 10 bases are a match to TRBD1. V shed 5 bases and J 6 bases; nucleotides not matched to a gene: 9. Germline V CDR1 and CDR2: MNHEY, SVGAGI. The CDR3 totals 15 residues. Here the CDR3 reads CASSPRQGAFAEAFF. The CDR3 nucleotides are TGTGCCAGCAGTCCCCGACAGGGGGCTTTTGCTGAAGCTTTCTTT.

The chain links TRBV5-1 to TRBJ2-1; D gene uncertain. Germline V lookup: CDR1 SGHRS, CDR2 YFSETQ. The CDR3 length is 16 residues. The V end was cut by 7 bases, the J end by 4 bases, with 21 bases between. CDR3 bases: TGCGCCAGCGGGCACAAAGGCCAACCGCCATACAATGAGCAGTTCTTC. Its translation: CASGHKGQPPYNEQFF.